These 14 T cell receptor beta chains came from one sample sequenced in a study of post-analysis software for immune sequencing data. Study-level findings and limits: Four to six TRBV segments appeared more often in patients than in controls, and TRBV5-6, TRBV5-1 and TRBV20-1 were among these.

The antigens of these receptors remain unknown. Unique molecular identifiers had been added to the TCR beta cDNA libraries. TCRdb reprocessed the PCR reads via MiXCR and lists one record per CDR3 protein. Of about 430,000 distinct CDR3 sequences in the sample, approximately 39% were seen once. The specimen sequenced was blood. The receptor set was obtained from a girl aged 2 to 10 with multiple sclerosis.

In this sample, this clonotype turned up a few times. The rearrangement links TRBV20-1 to TRBJ2-1, with 9 bases identical to TRBD1. The trim removed 0 bases at V and 6 bases at J, leaving 9 bases unmatched. This CDR3 comprises 16 residues. Germline lookup yields CDR1 DFQATT and CDR2 SNEGSKA (reference sequence). CDR3 sequence (DNA): TGCAGTGCTAGAGATTTTTGGCCGACAGGGGGCAATGAGCAGTTCTTC. Residues: CSARDFWPTGGNEQFF.

The table lists this clonotype with many counts. The chain employs TRBV6-4 and TRBJ2-6, with D possibly TRBD1 on 5 matching bases. The CDR3 consists of 14 residues. The V end was cut by 10 bases, the J end by 2 bases, with 12 bases between. Germline lookup yields CDR1 MRHNA and CDR2 SNTAGT. CDR3 sequence reads: CATSDRAGANVLTF. CDR3 in DNA: TGTGCCACCTCCGACAGAGCTGGGGCCAACGTCCTGACTTTC.

The chain links TRBV28 to TRBJ2-1, with 10 bases aligning to TRBD1. CDR1 is MDHEN, CDR2 SYDVKM, per germline. V lost 0 bases and J lost 8; bases outside the gene matches: 7. The CDR3 has 16 amino acids. The CDR3 is CASSLCLGQGMDEQFF. The DNA of the CDR3 is TGTGCCAGCAGTTTATGCCTGGGACAGGGGATGGATGAGCAGTTCTTC.

This clonotype was seen only a few times. The V call is TRBV20-1, the J call TRBJ2-3, with 11 bases identical to TRBD2. Germline lookup yields CDR1 DFQATT and CDR2 SNEGSKA (reference sequence). Trimming took 0 bases from V and 2 from J; bases not matched to a gene: 10. The CDR3 loop spans 18 amino acids. CDR3 sequence (DNA): TGCAGTGCTAGAGATTGGGTAGCGGGAGGGCTAAACACAGATACGCAGTATTTT. Its translation is CSARDWVAGGLNTDTQYF.

The CDR3 coding sequence is TGCAGCGTTTTGGGACAGGTCGTAAATGAGCAGTTCTTC. Amino acid sequence: CSVLGQVVNEQFF. The rearrangement uses TRBV29-1 and TRBJ2-1; the match to TRBD1 covers 8 bases. CDR3 length equals 13 residues. With V trimmed by 5 bases and J by 7 bases, 7 bases remained unmatched. Per germline, CDR1 SQVTM and CDR2 ANQGSEA.

The chain is built from TRBV20-1 and TRBJ1-4, with a tentative D call TRBD1 (6 bases). This CDR3 has 14 residues. The germline V and J ends were trimmed by 1 base and 1 base, with 7 bases remaining between them. Germline V gives CDR1 DFQATT, CDR2 SNEGSKA (reference sequence). CDR3 residues: CSARGGGTNEKLFF. The CDR3 bases are TGCAGTGCTAGAGGAGGGGGAACTAATGAAAAACTGTTTTTT.

V usage is TRBV29-1 and J usage is TRBJ2-1; D remains ambiguous. This CDR3 comprises 9 residues. In germline, CDR1 is SQVTM, CDR2 ANQGSEA. V lost 6 bases and J 7 bases, leaving 4 bases between the germline ends. Written as DNA, the CDR3 is TGCAGCGTGCCTAATGAGCAGTTCTTC. The encoded protein is CSVPNEQFF.

The rearrangement links TRBV7-3 to TRBJ1-2, with D possibly being TRBD1 (6 bases). The V end lost 2 bases, the J end lost 8 bases, and 12 bases lay between the germline ends. The CDR3 consists of 13 residues. The germline V gene has CDR1 SGHTA and CDR2 FQGTGA. The CDR3 is CASSLQGQGGYTF. Here the CDR3 DNA reads TGTGCCAGCAGCTTACAGGGCCAGGGGGGCTACACCTTC.

The gene calls are TRBV28 and TRBJ1-2; tentatively, D is TRBD1 (6 bases). Germline lookup yields CDR1 MDHEN and CDR2 SYDVKM. CDR3 length: 14 residues. Trimming pared 6 bases from V and 4 bases from J, leaving 15 bases between. The CDR3 is CASRPGQLVYGYTF. The DNA of the CDR3 is TGTGCCAGCAGACCAGGACAGCTCGTCTATGGCTACACCTTC.

V usage is TRBV7-2 and J usage is TRBJ2-7; D not certain. The CDR3 totals 14 residues. CDR1 and CDR2 (germline): SGHTA, FQGNSA. V was shortened by 5 bases and J by 2 bases, with 13 bases between the two germline ends. DNA for the CDR3: TGTGCCAGCAGCCCCCACGGCAGTACCTACGAGCAGTACTTC. As protein: CASSPHGSTYEQYF.

As concerns this clonotype: One junction end does not reproduce the germline sequence, and a read error may be involved. The chain recombines TRBV9 with TRBJ2-3; 7 nucleotides match TRBD1. The CDR3 consists of 13 residues. Germline assignment: CDR1 SGDLS and CDR2 YYNGEE. CDR3 DNA: TGTGCCAGCAGCCCCACCTGGACAGGTACGCAGTATTTT. It specifies CASSPTWTGTQYF.

The chain carries TRBV28 and TRBJ2-5; D unclear. CDR3 length equals 12 residues. V lost 10 bases, J lost 1 base, and 10 bases lay in between. Germline V gives CDR1 MDHEN, CDR2 SYDVKM. This chain's CDR3 is CATLVTQETQYF. CDR3 DNA sequence: TGTGCCACCCTAGTTACCCAAGAGACCCAGTACTTC.

The chain has TRBV7-2 and TRBJ1-1, with D possibly TRBD1 on 6 matching bases. CDR1 is SGHTA, CDR2 FQGNSA, per germline. The CDR3 has 16 amino acids. V shed 7 bases and J shed 5 bases, with 23 bases lying between them. CDR3: CASTPGARVKGTEAFF. Written as DNA, the CDR3 is TGTGCCAGCACCCCGGGGGCGCGTGTAAAGGGGACTGAAGCTTTCTTT.

This clonotype appeared a few times. The V and J genes are TRBV13 and TRBJ2-4; perhaps TRBD1 as D (5 bases). Trimming took off 8 bases at V and 0 bases at J, with 8 bases between the two ends. Germline-derived CDR1 and CDR2 are PRHDT and FYEKMQ (reference sequence). The CDR3 is 13 residues long. The CDR3 loop reads CASQGIAKNIQYF. In DNA, the CDR3 is TGTGCCAGCCAGGGTATAGCCAAAAACATTCAGTACTTC.